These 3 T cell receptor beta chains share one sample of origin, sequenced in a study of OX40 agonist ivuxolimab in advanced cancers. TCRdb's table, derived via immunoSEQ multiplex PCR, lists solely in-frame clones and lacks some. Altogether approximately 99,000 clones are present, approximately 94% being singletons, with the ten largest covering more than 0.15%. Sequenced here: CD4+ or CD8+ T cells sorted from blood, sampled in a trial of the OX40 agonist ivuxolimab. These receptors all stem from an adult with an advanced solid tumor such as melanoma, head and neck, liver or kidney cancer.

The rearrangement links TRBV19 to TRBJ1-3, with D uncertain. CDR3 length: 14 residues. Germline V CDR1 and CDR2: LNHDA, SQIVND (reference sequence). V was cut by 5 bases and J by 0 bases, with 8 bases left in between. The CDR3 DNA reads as TGTGCCAGTAGTGGAGTCCTCTCTGGAAACACCATATATTTT. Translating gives CASSGVLSGNTIYF.

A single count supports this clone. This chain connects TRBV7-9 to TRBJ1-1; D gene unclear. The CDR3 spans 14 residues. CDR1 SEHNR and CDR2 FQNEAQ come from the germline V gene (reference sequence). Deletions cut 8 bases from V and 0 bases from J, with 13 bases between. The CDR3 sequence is CASGRETLNTEAFF. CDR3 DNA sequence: TGTGCCAGCGGGCGGGAAACCTTGAACACTGAAGCTTTCTTT.

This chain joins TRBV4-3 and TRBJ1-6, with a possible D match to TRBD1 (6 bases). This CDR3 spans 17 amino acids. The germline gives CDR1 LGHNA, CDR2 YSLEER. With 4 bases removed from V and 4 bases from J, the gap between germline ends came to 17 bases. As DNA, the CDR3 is TGCGCCAGCAGCCGTATCCTGGGGGACACTTATAATTCACCCCTCCACTTT. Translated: CASSRILGDTYNSPLHF.